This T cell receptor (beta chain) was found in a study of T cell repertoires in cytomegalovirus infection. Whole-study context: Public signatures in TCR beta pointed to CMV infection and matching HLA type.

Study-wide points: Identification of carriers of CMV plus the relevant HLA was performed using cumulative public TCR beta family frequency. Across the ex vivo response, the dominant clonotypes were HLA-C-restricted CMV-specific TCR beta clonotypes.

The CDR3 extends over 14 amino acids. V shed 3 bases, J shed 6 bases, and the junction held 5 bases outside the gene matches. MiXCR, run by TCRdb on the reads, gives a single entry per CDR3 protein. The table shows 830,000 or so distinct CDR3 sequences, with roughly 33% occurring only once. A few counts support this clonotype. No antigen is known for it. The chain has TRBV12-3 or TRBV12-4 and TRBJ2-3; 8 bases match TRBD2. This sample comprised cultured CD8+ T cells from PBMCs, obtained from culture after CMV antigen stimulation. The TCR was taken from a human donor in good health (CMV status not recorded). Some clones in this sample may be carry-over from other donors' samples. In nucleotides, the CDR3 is TGTGCCAGCAGTTTGGGGACTAGGCTGGATACGCAGTATTTT. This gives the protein CASSLGTRLDTQYF.